Sequencing of this T cell receptor (beta chain) was carried out in a study of early T cells in non-severe SARS-CoV-2 infection. TCRdb fed the 5' RACE reads into MiXCR, producing one record per CDR3 protein. The sample has 20,000 to 25,000 distinct CDR3 sequences, under 4.5% seen once. This clonotype has just a few counts. The source of this sequence is an adult who was a healthcare worker with PCR-confirmed SARS-CoV-2 infection or an uninfected control (not recorded which). The specimen sequenced was whole blood.

CDR3 in DNA: TGTGCCAGCAGTTCCGGCCCCGGTGGCTACACCTTC. Protein sequence: CASSSGPGGYTF. The rearrangement joins TRBV12-3 or TRBV12-4 to TRBJ1-2; D call uncertain. This CDR3 region has 12 residues. V lost 4 bases and J lost 7, with 10 bases in between.